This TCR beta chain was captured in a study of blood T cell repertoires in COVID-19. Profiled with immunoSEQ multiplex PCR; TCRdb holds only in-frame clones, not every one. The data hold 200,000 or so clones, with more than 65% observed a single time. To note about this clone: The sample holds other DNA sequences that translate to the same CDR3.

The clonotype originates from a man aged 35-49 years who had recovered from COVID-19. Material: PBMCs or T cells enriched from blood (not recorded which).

CDR3 residues: CASILYRGSGSYNEQFF. The CDR3 DNA follows: TGTGCCAGCATCCTATACAGGGGTAGCGGCTCTTACAATGAGCAGTTCTTC. The rearrangement uses TRBV7-2 and TRBJ2-1; possible D gene TRBD1, 7 bases. Germline V gene lookup returns CDR1 SGHTA and CDR2 FQGNSA. This CDR3 is built from 17 residues. V lost 7 bases and J lost 4, with 23 bases in between.